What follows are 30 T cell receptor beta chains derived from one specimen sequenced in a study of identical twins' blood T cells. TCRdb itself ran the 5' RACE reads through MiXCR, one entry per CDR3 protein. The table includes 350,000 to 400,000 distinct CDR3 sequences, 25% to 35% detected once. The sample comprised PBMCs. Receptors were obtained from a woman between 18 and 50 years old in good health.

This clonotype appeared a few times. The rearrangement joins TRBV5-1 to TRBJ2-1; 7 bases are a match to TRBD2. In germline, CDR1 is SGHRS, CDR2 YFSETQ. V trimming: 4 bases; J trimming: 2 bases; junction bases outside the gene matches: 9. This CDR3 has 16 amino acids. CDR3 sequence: CASSPGGSRAYNEQFF. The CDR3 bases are TGCGCCAGCAGCCCGGGGGGTAGCAGAGCCTACAATGAGCAGTTCTTC.

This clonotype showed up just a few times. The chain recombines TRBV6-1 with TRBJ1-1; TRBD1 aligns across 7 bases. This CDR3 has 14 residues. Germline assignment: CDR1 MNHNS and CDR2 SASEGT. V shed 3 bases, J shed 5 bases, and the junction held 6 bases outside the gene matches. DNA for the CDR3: TGTGCCAGCAGTGACGCACAGGGGAGGACTGAAGCTTTCTTT. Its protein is CASSDAQGRTEAFF.

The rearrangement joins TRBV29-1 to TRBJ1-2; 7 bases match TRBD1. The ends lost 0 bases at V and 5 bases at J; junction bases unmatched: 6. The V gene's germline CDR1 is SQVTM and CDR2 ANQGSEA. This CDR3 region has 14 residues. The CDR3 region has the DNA TGCAGCGTTGAAGAGGGGACAGACTATTATGGCTACACCTTC. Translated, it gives CSVEEGTDYYGYTF.

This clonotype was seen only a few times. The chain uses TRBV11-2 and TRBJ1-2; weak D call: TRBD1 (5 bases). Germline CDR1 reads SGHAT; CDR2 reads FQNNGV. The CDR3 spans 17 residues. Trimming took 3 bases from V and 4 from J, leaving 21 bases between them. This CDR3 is CASSFGPSGEGGYGYTF. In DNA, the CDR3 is TGTGCCAGCAGCTTTGGACCTTCGGGGGAAGGTGGCTATGGCTACACCTTC. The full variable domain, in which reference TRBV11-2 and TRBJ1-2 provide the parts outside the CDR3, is EAGVAQSPRYKIIEKRQSVAFWCNPISGHATLYWYQQILGQGPKLLIQFQNNGVVDDSQLPKDRFSAERLKGVDSTLKIQPAKLEDSAVYLCASSFGPSGEGGYGYTFGSGTRLTVV.

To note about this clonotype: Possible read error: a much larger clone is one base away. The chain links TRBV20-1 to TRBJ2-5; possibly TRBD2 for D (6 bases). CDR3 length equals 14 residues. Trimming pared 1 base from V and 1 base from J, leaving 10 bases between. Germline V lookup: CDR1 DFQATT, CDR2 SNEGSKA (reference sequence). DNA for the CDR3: TGCAGTGCTAGAGGTGAGGGAGGCCAAGAGACCCAGTACTTC. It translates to CSARGEGGQETQYF.

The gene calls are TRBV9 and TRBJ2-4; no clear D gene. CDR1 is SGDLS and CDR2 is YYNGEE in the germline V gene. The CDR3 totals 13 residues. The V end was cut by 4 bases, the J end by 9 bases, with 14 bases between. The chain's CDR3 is CASSSVGSSIQYF. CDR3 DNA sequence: TGTGCCAGCAGCTCGGTAGGTTCGAGCATTCAGTACTTC.

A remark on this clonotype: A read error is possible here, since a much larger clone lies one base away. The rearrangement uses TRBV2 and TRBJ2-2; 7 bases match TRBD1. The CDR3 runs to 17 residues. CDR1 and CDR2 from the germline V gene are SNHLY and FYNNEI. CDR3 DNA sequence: TGTGCCGGTTCCGGTTCAGGGACAGACGAGAACACCCGGGAGCTGTTTTTT. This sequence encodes CAGSGSGTDENTRELFF.

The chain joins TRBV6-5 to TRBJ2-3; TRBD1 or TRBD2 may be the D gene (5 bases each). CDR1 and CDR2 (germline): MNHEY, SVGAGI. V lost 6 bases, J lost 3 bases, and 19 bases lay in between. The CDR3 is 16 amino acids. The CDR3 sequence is CASSRFLWDGTDTQYF. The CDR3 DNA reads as TGTGCCAGCAGCCGCTTTTTATGGGACGGAACAGATACGCAGTATTTT.

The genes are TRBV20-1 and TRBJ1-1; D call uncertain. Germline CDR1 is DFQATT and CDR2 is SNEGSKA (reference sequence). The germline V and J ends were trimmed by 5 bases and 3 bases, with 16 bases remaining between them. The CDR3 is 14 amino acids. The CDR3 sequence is CSAPGPYADTEAFF. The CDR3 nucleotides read TGCAGTGCTCCTGGACCGTATGCGGACACTGAAGCTTTCTTT.

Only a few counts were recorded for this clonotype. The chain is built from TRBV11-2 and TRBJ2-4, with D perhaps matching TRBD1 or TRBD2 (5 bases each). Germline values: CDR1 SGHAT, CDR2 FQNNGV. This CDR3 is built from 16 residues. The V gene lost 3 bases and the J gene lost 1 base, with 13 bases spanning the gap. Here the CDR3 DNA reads TGTGCCAGCAGCTTCCGAGGGGCCGGGGCCAAAAACATTCAGTACTTC. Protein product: CASSFRGAGAKNIQYF.

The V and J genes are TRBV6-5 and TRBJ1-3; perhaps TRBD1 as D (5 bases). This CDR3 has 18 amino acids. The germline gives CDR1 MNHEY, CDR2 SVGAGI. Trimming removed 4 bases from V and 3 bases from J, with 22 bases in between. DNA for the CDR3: TGTGCCAGCAGTTCCCCGACTATGGCAGGGTCGAGTGGAAACACCATATATTTT. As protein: CASSSPTMAGSSGNTIYF.

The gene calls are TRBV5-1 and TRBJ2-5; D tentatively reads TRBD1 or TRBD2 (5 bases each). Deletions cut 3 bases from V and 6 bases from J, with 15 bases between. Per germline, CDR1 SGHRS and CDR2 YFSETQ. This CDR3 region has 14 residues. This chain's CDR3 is CASSSLGEWKTQYF. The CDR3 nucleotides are TGCGCCAGCAGCTCTTTGGGGGAGTGGAAGACCCAGTACTTC.

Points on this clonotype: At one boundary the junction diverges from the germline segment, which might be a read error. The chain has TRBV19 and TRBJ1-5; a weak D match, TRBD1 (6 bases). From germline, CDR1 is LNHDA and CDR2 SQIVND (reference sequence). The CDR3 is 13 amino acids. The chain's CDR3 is CASRLTGNRPQHF. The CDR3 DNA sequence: TGTGCCAGTAGGTTGACAGGTAATCGGCCCCAGCATTTT.

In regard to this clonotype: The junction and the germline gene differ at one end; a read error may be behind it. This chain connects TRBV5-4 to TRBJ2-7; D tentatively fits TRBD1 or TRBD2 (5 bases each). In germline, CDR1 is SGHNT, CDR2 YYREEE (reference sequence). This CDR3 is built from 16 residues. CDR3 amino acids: CTSSPPNPGRIYEQYF. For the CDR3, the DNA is TGTACCAGCAGCCCACCAAATCCGGGACGGATCTACGAGCAGTACTTC.

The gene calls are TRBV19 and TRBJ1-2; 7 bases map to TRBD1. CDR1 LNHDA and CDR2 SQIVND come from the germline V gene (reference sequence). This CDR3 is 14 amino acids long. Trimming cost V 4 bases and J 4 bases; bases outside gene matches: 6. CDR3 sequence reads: CASSTSGGGYGYTF. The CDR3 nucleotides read TGTGCCAGTAGTACCTCAGGGGGGGGCTATGGCTACACCTTC.

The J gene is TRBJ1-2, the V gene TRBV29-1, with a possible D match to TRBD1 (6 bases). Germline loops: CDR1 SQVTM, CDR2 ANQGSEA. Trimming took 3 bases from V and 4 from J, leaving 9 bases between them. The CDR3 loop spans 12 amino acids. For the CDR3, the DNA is TGCAGCGTTGAGAAGGGGGGCTATGGCTACACCTTC. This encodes CSVEKGGYGYTF.

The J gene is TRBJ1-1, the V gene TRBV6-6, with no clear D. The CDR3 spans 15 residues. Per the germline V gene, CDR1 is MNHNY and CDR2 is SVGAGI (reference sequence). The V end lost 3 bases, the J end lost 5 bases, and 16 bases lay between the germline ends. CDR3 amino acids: CASSYGIEANTEAFF. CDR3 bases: TGTGCCAGCAGTTATGGGATTGAAGCGAATACTGAAGCTTTCTTT.

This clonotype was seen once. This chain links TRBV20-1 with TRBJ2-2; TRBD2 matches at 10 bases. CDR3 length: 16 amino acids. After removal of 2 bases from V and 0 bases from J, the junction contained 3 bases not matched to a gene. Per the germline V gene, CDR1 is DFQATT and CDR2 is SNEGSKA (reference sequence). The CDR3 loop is CSARTSGAPNTGELFF. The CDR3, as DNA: TGCAGTGCTAGAACTAGCGGGGCCCCGAACACCGGGGAGCTGTTTTTT.

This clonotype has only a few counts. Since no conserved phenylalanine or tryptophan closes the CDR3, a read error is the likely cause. The chain's CDR3 is CASISFLRQYL. The CDR3 coding sequence is TGCGCCAGCATCTCATTCCTCAGGCAGTACTTA. This chain links TRBV23-1 with TRBJ2-7; no definite D call. TRBV23-1 is sorted into the ORF group, with uncertain function. The CDR3 runs 11 residues. The ends were cut back, 7 bases at V and 9 bases at J, with 13 bases in the middle.

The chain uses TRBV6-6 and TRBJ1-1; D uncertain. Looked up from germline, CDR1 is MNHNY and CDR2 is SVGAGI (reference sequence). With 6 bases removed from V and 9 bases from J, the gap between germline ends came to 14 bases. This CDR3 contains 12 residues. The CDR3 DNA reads TGTGCCAGCAGAAATGACAAGTTTCAAGCTTTCTTT. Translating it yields CASRNDKFQAFF.

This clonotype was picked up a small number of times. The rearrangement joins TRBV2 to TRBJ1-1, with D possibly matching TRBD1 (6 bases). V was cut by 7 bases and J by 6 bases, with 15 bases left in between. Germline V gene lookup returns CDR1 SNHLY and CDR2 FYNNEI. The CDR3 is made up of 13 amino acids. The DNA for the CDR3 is TGTGCCAGCACCCTGGAGACAGGCCCTGAAGCTTTCTTT. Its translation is CASTLETGPEAFF.

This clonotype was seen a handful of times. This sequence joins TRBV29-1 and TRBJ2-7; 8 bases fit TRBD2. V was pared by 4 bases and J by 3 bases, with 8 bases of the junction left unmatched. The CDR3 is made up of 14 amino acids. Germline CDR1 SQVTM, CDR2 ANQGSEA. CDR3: CSVGVSGGNYEQYF. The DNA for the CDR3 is TGCAGCGTTGGGGTCTCGGGGGGGAACTACGAGCAGTACTTC.

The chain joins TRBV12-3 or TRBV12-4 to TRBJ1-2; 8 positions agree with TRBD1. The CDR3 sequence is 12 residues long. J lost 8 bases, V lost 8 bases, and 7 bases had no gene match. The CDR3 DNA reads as TGTGCCAGCGGACAGGGATTTGAGGGCTACACCTTC. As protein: CASGQGFEGYTF.

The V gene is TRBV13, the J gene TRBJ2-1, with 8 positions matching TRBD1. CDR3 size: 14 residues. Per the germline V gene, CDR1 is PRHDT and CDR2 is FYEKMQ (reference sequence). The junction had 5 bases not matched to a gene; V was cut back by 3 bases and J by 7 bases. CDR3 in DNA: TGTGCCAGCAGCTTCAGGGGGCTCTCTAATGAGCAGTTCTTC. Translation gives CASSFRGLSNEQFF.

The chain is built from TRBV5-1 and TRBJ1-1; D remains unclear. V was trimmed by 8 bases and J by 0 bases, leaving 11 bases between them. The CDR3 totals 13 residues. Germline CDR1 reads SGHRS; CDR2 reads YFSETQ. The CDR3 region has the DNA TGCGCCAGTAAGATAGGGATGAACACTGAAGCTTTCTTT. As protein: CASKIGMNTEAFF. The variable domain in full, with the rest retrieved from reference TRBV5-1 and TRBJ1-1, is KAGVTQTPRYLIKTRGQQVTLSCSPISGHRSVSWYQQTPGQGLQFLFEYFSETQRNKGNFPGRFSGRQFSNSRSEMNVSTLELGDSALYLCASKIGMNTEAFFGQGTRLTVV.

The CDR3 region has the DNA TGCGCCAGCAGCCCTGACCCCGACAAGACAGGAGTCTATGGCTACACCTTC. Amino acid sequence: CASSPDPDKTGVYGYTF. V and J are TRBV5-1 and TRBJ1-2, with D maybe TRBD1 (6 bases). The V gene lost 4 bases and the J gene lost 4 bases, with 23 bases spanning the gap. Germline V gene lookup returns CDR1 SGHRS and CDR2 YFSETQ. The CDR3 runs to 17 residues.

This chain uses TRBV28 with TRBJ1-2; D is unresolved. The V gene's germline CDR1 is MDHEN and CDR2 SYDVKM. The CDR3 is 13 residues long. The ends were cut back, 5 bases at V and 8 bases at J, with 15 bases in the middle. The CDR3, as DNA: TGTGCCAGCAGTCCCTTCAGAGGTGGAGGCTACACCTTC. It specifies CASSPFRGGGYTF.

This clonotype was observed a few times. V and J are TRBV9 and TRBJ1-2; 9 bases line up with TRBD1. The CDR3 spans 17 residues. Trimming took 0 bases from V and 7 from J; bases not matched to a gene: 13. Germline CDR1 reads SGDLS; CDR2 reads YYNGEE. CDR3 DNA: TGTGCCAGCAGCGTAGCTAAGGGGACAGGGCGAATCAGTGGCTACACCTTC. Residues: CASSVAKGTGRISGYTF.

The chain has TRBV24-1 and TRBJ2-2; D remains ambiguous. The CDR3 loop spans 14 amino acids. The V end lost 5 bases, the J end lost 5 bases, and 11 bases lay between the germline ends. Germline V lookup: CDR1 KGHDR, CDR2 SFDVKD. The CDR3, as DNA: TGTGCCACCAGTGCCTCGGACGGAACCGGGGAGCTGTTTTTT. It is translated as CATSASDGTGELFF.

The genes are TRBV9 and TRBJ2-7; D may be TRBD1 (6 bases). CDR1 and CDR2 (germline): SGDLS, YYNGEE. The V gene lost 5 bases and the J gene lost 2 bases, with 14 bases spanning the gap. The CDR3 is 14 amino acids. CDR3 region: CASSRRTEAYEQYF. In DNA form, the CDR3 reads TGTGCCAGCAGTAGACGGACAGAGGCCTACGAGCAGTACTTC.